This T cell receptor (beta chain) derives from a study of blood T cell repertoires in COVID-19. Background on the study: COVID-19 samples collected from the United States, Italy and Spain covered acute and convalescent phases. T cells, B-cell-depleted T cells, or PBMCs provided the cDNA or gDNA that served as material.

Authors' analysis steps: Nucleated cell counts were estimated from reference gene primer amplification. TCRdb's copy holds only in-frame clones and misses some; the assay was immunoSEQ multiplex PCR. D and trimming were read from the DNA, whereas the V and J calls and clone size are those reported in that table. The table records about 230,000 clones, about 85% of them present only once. V shed 0 bases and J 11 bases; nucleotides not matched to a gene: 8. Germline assignment: CDR1 GTSNPN and CDR2 SVGIG (reference sequence). The CDR3 covers 13 residues. This TCR came from a woman aged 18-29 years who had recovered from COVID-19. Sequencing was performed on peripheral blood. The genes are TRBV30 and TRBJ1-1; 8 bases fit TRBD1. This CDR3 reads CAWSVGTGQRAFF. In DNA, the CDR3 is TGTGCCTGGAGTGTGGGGACAGGTCAGCGGGCTTTCTTT.